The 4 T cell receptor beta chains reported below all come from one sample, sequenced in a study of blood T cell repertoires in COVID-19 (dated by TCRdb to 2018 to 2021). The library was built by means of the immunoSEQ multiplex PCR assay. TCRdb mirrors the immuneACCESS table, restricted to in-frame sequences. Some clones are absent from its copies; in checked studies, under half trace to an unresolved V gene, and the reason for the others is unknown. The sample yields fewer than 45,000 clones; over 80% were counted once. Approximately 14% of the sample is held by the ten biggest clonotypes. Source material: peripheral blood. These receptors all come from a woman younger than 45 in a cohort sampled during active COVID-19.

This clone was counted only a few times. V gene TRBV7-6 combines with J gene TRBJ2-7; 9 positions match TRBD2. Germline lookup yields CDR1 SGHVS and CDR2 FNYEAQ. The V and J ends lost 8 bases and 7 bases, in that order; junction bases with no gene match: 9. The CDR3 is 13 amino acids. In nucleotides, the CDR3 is TGTGCCAGCTCCCGGGTAGCGGGAGTAGAGCAGTACTTC. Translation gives CASSRVAGVEQYF.

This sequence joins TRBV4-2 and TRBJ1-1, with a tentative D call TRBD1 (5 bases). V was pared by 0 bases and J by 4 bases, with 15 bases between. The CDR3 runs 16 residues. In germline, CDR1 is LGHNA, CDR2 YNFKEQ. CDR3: CASSQERGVMSTEAFF. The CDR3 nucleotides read TGTGCCAGCAGCCAAGAACGGGGGGTGATGAGCACTGAAGCTTTCTTT.

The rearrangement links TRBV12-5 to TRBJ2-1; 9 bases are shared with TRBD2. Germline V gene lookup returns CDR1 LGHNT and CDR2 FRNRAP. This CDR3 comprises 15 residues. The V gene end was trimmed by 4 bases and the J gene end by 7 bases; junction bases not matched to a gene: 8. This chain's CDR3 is CASGSLWREGNEQFF. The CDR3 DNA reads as TGTGCTAGTGGTTCCCTCTGGCGGGAGGGGAATGAGCAGTTCTTC. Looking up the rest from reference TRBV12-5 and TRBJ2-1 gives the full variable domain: DARVTQTPRHKVTEMGQEVTMRCQPILGHNTVFWYRQTMMQGLELLAYFRNRAPLDDSGMPKDRFSAEMPDATLATLKIQPSEPRDSAVYFCASGSLWREGNEQFFGPGTRLTVL.

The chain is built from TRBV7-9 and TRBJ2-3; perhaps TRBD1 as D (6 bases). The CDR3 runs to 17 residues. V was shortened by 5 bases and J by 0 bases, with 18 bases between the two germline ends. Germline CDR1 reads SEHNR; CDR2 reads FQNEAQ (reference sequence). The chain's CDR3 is CASSISGTSVSTDTQYF. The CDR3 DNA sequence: TGTGCCAGCAGCATTAGTGGGACATCGGTTAGCACAGATACGCAGTATTTT. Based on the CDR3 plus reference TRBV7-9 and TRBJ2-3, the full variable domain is DTGVSQNPRHKITKRGQNVTFRCDPISEHNRLYWYRQTLGQGPEFLTYFQNEAQLEKSRLLSDRFSAERPKGSFSTLEIQRTEQGDSAMYLCASSISGTSVSTDTQYFGPGTRLTVL.